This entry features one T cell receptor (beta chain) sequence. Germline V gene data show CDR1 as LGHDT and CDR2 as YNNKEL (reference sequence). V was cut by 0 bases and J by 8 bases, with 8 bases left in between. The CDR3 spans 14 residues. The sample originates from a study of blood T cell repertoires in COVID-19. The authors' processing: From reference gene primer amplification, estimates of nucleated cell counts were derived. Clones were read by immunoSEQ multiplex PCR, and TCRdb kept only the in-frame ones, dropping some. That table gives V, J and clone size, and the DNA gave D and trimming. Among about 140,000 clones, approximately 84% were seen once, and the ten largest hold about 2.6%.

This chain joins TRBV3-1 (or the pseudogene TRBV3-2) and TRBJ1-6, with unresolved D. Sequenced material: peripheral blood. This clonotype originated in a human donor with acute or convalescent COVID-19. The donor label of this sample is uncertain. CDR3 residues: CASSQDPGYSPLHF. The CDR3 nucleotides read TGTGCCAGCAGCCAAGATCCGGGGTATTCACCCCTCCACTTT.